The entry below describes one TCR beta chain. This clonotype was recorded at least ten times. Its recognized antigen is unknown. Base qualities are not provided; no much larger clone lies one nucleotide away. Sequencing was performed on an Illumina HiSeq 2500. Quantitative 5'-RACE with molecular barcodes was used to prepare TCR beta libraries. Per the source publication's procedure: To identify disease-linked TCR variants, a new computational method was used, one built on a probabilistic model of VDJ rearrangement. TCRdb cleaned the public reads at Q25 with fastp, built clones with MiXCR and kept in-frame beta chains. Rows matching on CDR3 protein sequence are summarized as one entry with the most common DNA and genes. The V and J calls reflect TCRdb's pipeline rather than the authors' work. The sample table contains under 300,000 distinct CDR3 sequences; only one count was recorded for over 8.5% of them. 6% to 8.5% of the sample is in the top ten clones.

The sample belongs to a study of CD8 T cells in ankylosing spondylitis (dated by TCRdb to about 2017). The study in broad terms: To find TCR variants linked to disease, the study profiled T cell receptor beta repertoires in ankylosing spondylitis patients and healthy donors. The full study cohort comprised about 23 ankylosing spondylitis patients and 110 or so healthy donors. Peripheral blood samples were taken, and synovial fluid was additionally collected from ankylosing spondylitis patients.

Findings and caveats that apply to the study as a whole: Some motif variants were previously reported in synovial fluid and blood of reactive arthritis patients, suggesting common disease-initiation mechanisms. The disease-linked clones showed a CD8+ phenotype and occurred at relatively low frequencies in peripheral blood. A TCR beta motif of roughly 8 highly homologous amino acid variants appeared characteristic of blood from ankylosing spondylitis patients. The disease-linked clones were reported to be significantly enriched in matched synovial fluid samples from ankylosing spondylitis patients.

The sample taken for sequencing was blood, either unsorted or a sorted T cell fraction (not recorded which). This TCR came from a male donor with ankylosing spondylitis or in good health (not recorded which).

This receptor has the CDR3 CASTGTDNEQFF. Here is the DNA: TGCGCCAGCACCGGGACAGACAATGAGCAGTTCTTC. The chain couples TRBV5-1 to TRBJ2-1; TRBD1 lines up with 7 middle nucleotides. Spanning cysteine to phenylalanine, the CDR3 consists of 12 amino acids. Left in the record is the CDR3 DNA by itself, 36 bases read in frame from the first base. Per the germline V gene, SGHRS is the CDR1 and YFSETQ is the CDR2. Germline trimming: 6 bases from V, 5 bases from J; junction bases outside gene matches: 2.